The table lists the clone carrying this TCR beta chain with many counts. These data belong to a study of regulatory T cells in long-lasting Graves disease. Combining iRepertoire HTBI primers with Arm-PCR of CDR3 regions, the authors built TCR beta libraries. TCRdb re-called the multiplex PCR reads through MiXCR, storing one row per CDR3 protein. The sample includes around 480,000 distinct CDR3 sequences, 15% to 20% of them seen just once. Described time point: newly diagnosed GD, antithyroid drugs for less than 3 months. Preparation of the TCR library used RNA extracted from PBMCs. CDR3 length equals 13 residues. CDR1 is DFQATT and CDR2 is SNEGSKA in the germline V gene (reference sequence). J gave up 7 bases and V 5 bases, and 7 bases lay outside the gene matches. These data were also reused for a study on T cells in Graves' hyperthyroidism and ophthalmopathy. That investigation notes: Diagnoses were made from clinical symptoms, serum measures (thyroxine and TRAb), thyroid ultrasound and orbital computed tomography.

Sequencing was performed on peripheral blood mononuclear cells (PBMCs), taken at new diagnosis, from a patient treated with antithyroid drugs. The chain links TRBV20-1 to TRBJ1-2; 10 bases fit TRBD1. This receptor was identified in a woman between 40 and 65 years old with Graves disease. The CDR3 DNA reads TGCAGTGCTGTTGACAGGGGGCCGGGTGGCTACACCTTC. This gives the protein CSAVDRGPGGYTF.